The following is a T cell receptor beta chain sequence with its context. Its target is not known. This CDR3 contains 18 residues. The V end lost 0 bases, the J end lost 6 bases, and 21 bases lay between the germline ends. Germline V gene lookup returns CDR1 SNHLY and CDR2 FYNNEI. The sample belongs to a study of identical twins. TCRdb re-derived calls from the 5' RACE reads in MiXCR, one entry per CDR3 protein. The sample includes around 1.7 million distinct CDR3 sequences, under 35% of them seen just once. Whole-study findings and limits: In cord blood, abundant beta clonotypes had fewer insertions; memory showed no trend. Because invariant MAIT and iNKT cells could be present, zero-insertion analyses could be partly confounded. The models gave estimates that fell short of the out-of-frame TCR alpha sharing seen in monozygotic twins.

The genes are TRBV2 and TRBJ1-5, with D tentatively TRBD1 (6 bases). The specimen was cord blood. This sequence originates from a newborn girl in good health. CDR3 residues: CASSEAPRTSQGSQPQHF. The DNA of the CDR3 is TGTGCCAGCAGTGAAGCGCCCCGTACCTCACAGGGAAGTCAGCCCCAGCATTTT.